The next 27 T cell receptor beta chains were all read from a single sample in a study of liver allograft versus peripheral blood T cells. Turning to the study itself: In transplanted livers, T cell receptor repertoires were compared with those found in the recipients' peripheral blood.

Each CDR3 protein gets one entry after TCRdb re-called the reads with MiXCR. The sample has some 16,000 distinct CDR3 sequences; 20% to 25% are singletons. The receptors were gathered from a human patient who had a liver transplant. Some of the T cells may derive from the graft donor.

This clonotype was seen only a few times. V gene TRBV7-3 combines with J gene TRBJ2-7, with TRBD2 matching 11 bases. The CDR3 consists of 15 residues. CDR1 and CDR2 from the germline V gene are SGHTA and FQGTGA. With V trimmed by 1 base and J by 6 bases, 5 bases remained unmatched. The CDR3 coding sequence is TGTGCCAGCAGCTTAATAGCGGGAGGGACGCGCGAGCAGTACTTC. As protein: CASSLIAGGTREQYF.

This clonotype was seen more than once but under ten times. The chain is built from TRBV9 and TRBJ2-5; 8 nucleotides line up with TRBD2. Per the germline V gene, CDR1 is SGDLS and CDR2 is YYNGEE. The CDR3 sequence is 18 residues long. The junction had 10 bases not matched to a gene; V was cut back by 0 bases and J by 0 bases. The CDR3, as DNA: TGTGCCAGCAGCGTAGGAGCTCAACTAGCGGCCAACCAAGAGACCCAGTACTTC. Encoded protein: CASSVGAQLAANQETQYF.

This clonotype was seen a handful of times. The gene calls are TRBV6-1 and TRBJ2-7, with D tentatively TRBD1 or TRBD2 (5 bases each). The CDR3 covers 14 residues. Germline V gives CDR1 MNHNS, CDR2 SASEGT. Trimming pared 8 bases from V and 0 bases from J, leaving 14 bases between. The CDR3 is CASVRDGRSYEQYF. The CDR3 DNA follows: TGTGCCAGCGTCCGGGACGGCCGCTCCTACGAGCAGTACTTC.

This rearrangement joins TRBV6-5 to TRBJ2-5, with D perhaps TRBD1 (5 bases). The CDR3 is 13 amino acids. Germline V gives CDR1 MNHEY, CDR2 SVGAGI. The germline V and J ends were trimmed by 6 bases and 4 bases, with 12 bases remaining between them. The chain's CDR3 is CASSVRARETQYF. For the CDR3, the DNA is TGTGCCAGCAGCGTCAGGGCACGAGAGACCCAGTACTTC.

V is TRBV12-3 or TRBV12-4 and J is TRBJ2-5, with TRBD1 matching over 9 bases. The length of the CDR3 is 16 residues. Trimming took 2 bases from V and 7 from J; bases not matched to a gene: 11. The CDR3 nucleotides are TGTGCCAGCAGTTTACCTCGGACAGGGGCACGGGGGACCCAGTACTTC. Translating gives CASSLPRTGARGTQYF.

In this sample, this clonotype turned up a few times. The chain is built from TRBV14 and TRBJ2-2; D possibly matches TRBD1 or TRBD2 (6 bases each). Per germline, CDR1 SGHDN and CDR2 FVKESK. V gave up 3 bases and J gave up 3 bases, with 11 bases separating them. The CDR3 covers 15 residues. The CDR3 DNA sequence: TGTGCCAGCAGCCAGAGGGGGGCTTACACCGGGGAGCTGTTTTTT. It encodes CASSQRGAYTGELFF.

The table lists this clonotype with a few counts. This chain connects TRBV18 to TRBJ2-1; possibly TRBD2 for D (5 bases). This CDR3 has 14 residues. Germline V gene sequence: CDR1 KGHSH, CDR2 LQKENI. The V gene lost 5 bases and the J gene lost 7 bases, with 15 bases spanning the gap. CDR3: CASSSPGGRNEQFF. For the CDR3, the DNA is TGTGCCAGCTCAAGCCCAGGAGGTCGTAATGAGCAGTTCTTC.

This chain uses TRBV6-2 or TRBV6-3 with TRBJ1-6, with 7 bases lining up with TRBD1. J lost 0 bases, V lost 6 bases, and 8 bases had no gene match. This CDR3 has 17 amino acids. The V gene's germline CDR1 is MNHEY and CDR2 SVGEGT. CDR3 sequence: CASSTGTEHSYNSPLHF. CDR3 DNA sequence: TGTGCCAGCAGCACCGGGACAGAGCACTCCTATAATTCACCCCTCCACTTT.

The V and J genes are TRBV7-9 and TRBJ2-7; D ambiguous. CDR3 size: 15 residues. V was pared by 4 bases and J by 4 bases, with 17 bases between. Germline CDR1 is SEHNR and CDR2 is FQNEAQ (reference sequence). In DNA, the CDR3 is TGTGCCAGCAGCTCGCAATACACCTTCCCGTACGAGCAGTACTTC. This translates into CASSSQYTFPYEQYF.

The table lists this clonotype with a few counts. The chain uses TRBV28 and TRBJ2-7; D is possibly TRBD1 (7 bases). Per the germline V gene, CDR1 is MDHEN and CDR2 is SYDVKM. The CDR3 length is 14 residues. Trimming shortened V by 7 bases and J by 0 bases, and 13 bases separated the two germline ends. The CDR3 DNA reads TGTGCCAGCAAAGCAGGGGGGACCTCCTACGAGCAGTACTTC. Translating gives CASKAGGTSYEQYF.

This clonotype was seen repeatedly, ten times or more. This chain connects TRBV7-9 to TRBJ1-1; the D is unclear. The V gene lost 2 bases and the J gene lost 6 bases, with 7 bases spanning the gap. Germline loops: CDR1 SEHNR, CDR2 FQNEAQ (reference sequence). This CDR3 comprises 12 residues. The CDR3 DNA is TGTGCCAGCAGCTTACAAGGTCCTGAAGCTTTCTTT. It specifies CASSLQGPEAFF.

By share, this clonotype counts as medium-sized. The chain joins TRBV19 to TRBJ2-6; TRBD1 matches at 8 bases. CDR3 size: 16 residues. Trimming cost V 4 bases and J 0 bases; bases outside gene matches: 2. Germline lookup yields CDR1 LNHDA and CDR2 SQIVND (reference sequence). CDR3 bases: TGTGCCAGTAGTAAGGACAGGGACTCTGGGGCCAACGTCCTGACTTTC. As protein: CASSKDRDSGANVLTF.

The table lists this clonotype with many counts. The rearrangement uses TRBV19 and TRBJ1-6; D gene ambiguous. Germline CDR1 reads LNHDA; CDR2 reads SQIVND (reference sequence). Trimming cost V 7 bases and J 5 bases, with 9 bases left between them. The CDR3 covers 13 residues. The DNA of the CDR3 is TGTGCCAGTATATTCGAGGATAATTCACCCCTCCACTTT. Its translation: CASIFEDNSPLHF.

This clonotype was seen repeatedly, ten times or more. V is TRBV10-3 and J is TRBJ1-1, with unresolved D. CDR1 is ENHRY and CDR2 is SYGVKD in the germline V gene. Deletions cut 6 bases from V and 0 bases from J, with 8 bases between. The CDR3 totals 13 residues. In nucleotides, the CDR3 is TGTGCCATCAGCCTGGGATTGAACACTGAAGCTTTCTTT. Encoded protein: CAISLGLNTEAFF.

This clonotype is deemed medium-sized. The CDR3 is CSVGQEHNSPLHF. For the CDR3, the DNA is TGCAGCGTCGGACAGGAGCATAATTCACCCCTCCACTTT. This rearrangement joins TRBV29-1 to TRBJ1-6, with 7 bases lining up with TRBD1. The CDR3 length is 13 residues. The trim removed 6 bases at V and 5 bases at J, leaving 4 bases unmatched. CDR1 SQVTM and CDR2 ANQGSEA come from the germline V gene.

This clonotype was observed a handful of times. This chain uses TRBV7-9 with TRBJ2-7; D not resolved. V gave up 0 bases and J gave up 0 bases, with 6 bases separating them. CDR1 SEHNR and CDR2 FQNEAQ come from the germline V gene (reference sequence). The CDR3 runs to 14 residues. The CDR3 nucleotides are TGTGCCAGCAGCTTAGCGGAGAGCTCCTACGAGCAGTACTTC. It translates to CASSLAESSYEQYF.

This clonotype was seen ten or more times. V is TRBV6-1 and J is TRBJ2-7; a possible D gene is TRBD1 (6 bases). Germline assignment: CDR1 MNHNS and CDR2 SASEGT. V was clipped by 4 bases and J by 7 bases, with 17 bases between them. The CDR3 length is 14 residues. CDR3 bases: TGTGCCAGCAGTGTCCCCGGACAGTCGAGGGAGCAGTACTTC. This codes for CASSVPGQSREQYF.

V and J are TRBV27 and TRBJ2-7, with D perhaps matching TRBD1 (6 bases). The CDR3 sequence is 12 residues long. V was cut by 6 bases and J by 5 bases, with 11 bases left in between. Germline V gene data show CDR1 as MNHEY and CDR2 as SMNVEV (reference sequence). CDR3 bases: TGTGCCAGCAGGGACAGTTACAACGAGCAGTACTTC. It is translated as CASRDSYNEQYF.

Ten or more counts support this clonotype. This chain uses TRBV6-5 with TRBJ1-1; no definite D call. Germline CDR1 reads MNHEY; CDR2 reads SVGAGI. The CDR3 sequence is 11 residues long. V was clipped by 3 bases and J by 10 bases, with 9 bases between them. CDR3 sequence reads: CASSYKGSAFF. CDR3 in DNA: TGTGCCAGCAGTTATAAGGGATCAGCTTTCTTT.

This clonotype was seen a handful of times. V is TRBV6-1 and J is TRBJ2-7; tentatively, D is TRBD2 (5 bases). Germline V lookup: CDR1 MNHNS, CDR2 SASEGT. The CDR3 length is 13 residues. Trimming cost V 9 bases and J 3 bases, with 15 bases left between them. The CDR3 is CASGVQRSYEQYF. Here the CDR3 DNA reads TGTGCCAGTGGGGTTCAGCGGAGCTACGAGCAGTACTTC.

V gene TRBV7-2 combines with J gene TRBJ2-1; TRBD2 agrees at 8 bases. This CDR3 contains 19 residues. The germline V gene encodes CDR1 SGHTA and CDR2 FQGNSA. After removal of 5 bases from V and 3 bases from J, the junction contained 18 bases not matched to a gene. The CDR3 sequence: CASSPQPGLVGGRYNEQFF. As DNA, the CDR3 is TGTGCCAGCAGCCCACAACCGGGACTAGTGGGGGGACGCTACAATGAGCAGTTCTTC.

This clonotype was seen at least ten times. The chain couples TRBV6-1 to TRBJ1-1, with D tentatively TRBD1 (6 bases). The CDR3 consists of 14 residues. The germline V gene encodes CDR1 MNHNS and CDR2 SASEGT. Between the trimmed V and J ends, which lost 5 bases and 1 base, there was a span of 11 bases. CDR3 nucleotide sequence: TGTGCCAGCAGTTTCTCGGACAGGAACACTGAAGCTTTCTTT. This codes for CASSFSDRNTEAFF.

The CDR3 DNA reads TGTGCCACCAGTGATTCAGGGACCCTACTCGGCTACACCTTC. As protein: CATSDSGTLLGYTF. The V gene is TRBV24-1, the J gene TRBJ1-2; D is possibly TRBD1 (5 bases). The V and J ends lost 2 bases and 8 bases respectively, with 14 bases between them. The CDR3 is made up of 14 amino acids. Germline V lookup: CDR1 KGHDR, CDR2 SFDVKD.

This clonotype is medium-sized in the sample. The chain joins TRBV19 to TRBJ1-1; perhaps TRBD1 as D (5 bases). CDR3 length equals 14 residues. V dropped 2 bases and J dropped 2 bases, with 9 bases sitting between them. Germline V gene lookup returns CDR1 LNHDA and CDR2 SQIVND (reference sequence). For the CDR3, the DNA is TGTGCCAGTAGTATACAGGGCCCTAACACTGAAGCTTTCTTT. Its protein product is CASSIQGPNTEAFF.

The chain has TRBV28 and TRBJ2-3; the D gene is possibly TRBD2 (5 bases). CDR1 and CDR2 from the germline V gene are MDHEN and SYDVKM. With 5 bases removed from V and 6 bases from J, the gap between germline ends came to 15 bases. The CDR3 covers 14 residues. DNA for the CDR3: TGTGCCAGCAGTCTCCGGACCCCGGGGGATACGCAGTATTTT. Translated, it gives CASSLRTPGDTQYF.

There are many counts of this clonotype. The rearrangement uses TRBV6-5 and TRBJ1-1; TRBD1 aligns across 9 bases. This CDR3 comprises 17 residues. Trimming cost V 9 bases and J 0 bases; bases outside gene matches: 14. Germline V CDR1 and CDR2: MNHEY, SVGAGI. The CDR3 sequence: CASSPSPGQGLNTEAFF. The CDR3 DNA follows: TGTGCCAGTTCTCCCAGTCCGGGACAGGGTTTGAACACTGAAGCTTTCTTT.

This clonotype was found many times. CDR3 DNA: TGTGCCACCAGTGACCGGACAGGGGCCCCCTACGAGCAGTACTTC. This codes for CATSDRTGAPYEQYF. The chain couples TRBV24-1 to TRBJ2-7; 9 bases line up with TRBD1. The germline V gene encodes CDR1 KGHDR and CDR2 SFDVKD. This CDR3 contains 15 residues. The V segment lost 4 bases and the J segment 2 bases; nucleotides outside the gene matches: 5.